The TCR beta chain described here comes from a study of cytomegalovirus exposure and HLA in healthy donors. Study findings and constraints: HLA-A and HLA-B allele assignments for most subjects were reportedly predicted accurately using TCR beta sequences.

Remarks on this clone: Its antigen is not known.

The study ran its PCR with 60 Vbeta and 13 Jbeta primers. Method: immunoSEQ multiplex PCR; TCRdb's copy keeps in-frame clones and lacks some. The profile shows about 110,000 clones, 86% of them singletons. In germline, CDR1 is MDHEN, CDR2 SYDVKM. V was trimmed by 8 bases and J by 7 bases, leaving 18 bases between them. The CDR3 is made up of 14 amino acids. This chain uses TRBV28 with TRBJ1-5; possible D gene TRBD1, 5 bases. Sequencing was carried out using PBMCs. This receptor was obtained from a man aged 40-50 years in good health and CMV-seronegative. The CDR3 spells CASWGPGSGQPQHF. The CDR3, as DNA: TGTGCCAGCTGGGGCCCAGGGAGCGGGCAGCCCCAGCATTTT.